This TCR beta chain was found in a study of beta chain features in type 1 diabetes. Every bit of the isolated RNA underwent reverse transcription, so sequencing read expressed TCRB transcripts. Using immunoSEQ multiplex PCR, the repertoire was profiled, and TCRdb retains in-frame clones only, with some absent. This sample carries 300,000 or so clones, 14% of them seen once, and the ten largest clones take about 0.017%. The CDR3 extends over 16 amino acids. V lost 1 base and J lost 0, with 10 bases in between. CDR1 and CDR2 from the germline V gene are SGHTA and FQGTGA. Points on this clone: The antigen remains undetermined.

Broader study findings: For type 1 diabetes patients, VDJ junctions showed fewer insertions and more deletions. There was a moderate but significant shortening of TCRB CDR3s in all four CD4+ subsets of Type 1 diabetes patients.

Sequencing used naive CD4+ T cells from blood. The receptor was isolated from a man under 40 with type 1 diabetes. The chain employs TRBV7-3 and TRBJ2-1, with no clear D. The CDR3 sequence is CASSLKARSSYNEQFF. CDR3 nucleotides: TGTGCCAGCAGCTTAAAAGCGCGGAGCTCCTACAATGAGCAGTTCTTC.